This TCR beta chain derives from a study of a mutant IDH1 vaccine in newly diagnosed glioma. Overall study: There were eight vaccinations for patients, given in weeks 1, 3, 5, 7, 11, 15, 19 and 23. Antecedent treatment encompassed radiotherapy, temozolomide, or their combination; the majority received both.

The junction had 11 bases not matched to a gene; V was cut back by 1 base and J by 8 bases. Per the germline V gene, CDR1 is MNHEY and CDR2 is SVGAGI. This CDR3 region has 16 residues. The assay was immunoSEQ multiplex PCR, and TCRdb's table has in-frame clones only and misses some. Among roughly 34,000 clones listed, roughly 80% were seen once. Time point defined: week 5, during vaccination. With topical imiquimod, each dose of the vaccine consisted of 300 ug of mutant IDH1 20-mer peptide. On this clone itself: The antigen remains undetermined.

Study observations and caveats: Apparently unrelated to pseudoprogression were changes in the top peripheral T cell clonotypes.

The rearrangement links TRBV6-5 to TRBJ2-1; TRBD2 matches at 7 bases. This specimen was PBMCs, taken from a glioma patient whose treatment included an IDH1 peptide vaccine. The sequence was collected from a man in his fifties or sixties with glioma. The CDR3 region is CASSYFSSGSADEQFF. The CDR3 nucleotides read TGTGCCAGCAGTTACTTCTCTAGCGGATCTGCGGATGAGCAGTTCTTC.